This TCR beta chain came from a study of blood T cell repertoires in COVID-19. About the research overall: COVID-19 samples from acute and convalescent phases originated in the United States, Italy and Spain. T cells, B-cell-depleted T cells, or PBMCs supplied cDNA or gDNA.

Authors' data handling: By means of reference gene primer amplification, nucleated cell counts were estimated. The method was immunoSEQ multiplex PCR; TCRdb's version includes in-frame clones alone and lacks a portion of them. D and trimming were read from the DNA, whereas the V and J calls and clone size are those reported in that table. The table has more than 150,000 clones, about 88% seen once. Per germline, CDR1 MNHEY and CDR2 SVGEGT. The CDR3 consists of 14 residues. The V and J ends lost 5 bases and 10 bases respectively, with 20 bases between them. The V and J genes are TRBV6-2 or TRBV6-3 and TRBJ1-2; TRBD1 might be the D (5 bases). The sample was peripheral blood. The sequence was collected from a man aged 25 to 40 with active or convalescent COVID-19. Here the CDR3 DNA reads TGTGCCAGCAGTAAGGACGCGAAGATGGGGCTCTACACCTTC. Translating gives CASSKDAKMGLYTF.